The rows below give T cell receptor beta chains drawn from one sample of a study of cytomegalovirus exposure and HLA in healthy donors. This table comes from immunoSEQ multiplex PCR, and its TCRdb copy is limited to in-frame clones, with some not included. This sample has 170,000 or so clones, with around 86% found just once. The sequenced sample was PBMCs. Receptors originate from a man over 45 in good health and CMV-seronegative. Each CDR3 is given with its conserved first and last residue. Fields, in order: J gene, V gene, D gene, clone size, CDR3 protein, CDR3 DNA. The D gene is left open where the match is weak. A row's size may be missing; if present it is once, few, many or a size class.

J: TRBJ1-2; V: TRBV6-6; D: TRBD1; size: -; CDR3: CASRRQGADYGYTF; DNA: TGTGCCAGCAGAAGACAGGGGGCGGACTATGGCTACACCTTC
J: TRBJ1-4; V: TRBV5-4; D: -; size: few; CDR3: CASSFGMDPEKLFF; DNA: TGTGCCAGCAGCTTCGGGATGGACCCTGAAAAACTGTTTTTT
J: TRBJ2-1; V: TRBV4-1; D: -; size: -; CDR3: CASSQDFRQVDEQFF; DNA: TGCGCCAGCAGCCAAGATTTTAGACAGGTCGATGAGCAGTTCTTC
J: TRBJ2-1; V: TRBV7-8; D: TRBD2; size: -; CDR3: CASSSGLASYNEQFF; DNA: TGTGCCAGCAGCTCCGGACTAGCGTCCTACAATGAGCAGTTCTTC
J: TRBJ2-7; V: TRBV18; D: TRBD2; size: -; CDR3: CASSLAQREIYEQYF; DNA: TGTGCCAGCTCACTGGCGCAGCGGGAGATATACGAGCAGTACTTC
J: TRBJ2-7; V: TRBV7-8; D: -; size: -; CDR3: CASSPLGRGSYEQYF; DNA: TGTGCCAGCAGCCCTCTAGGCAGGGGATCCTACGAGCAGTACTTC
J: TRBJ1-1; V: TRBV14; D: -; size: -; CDR3: CASGQYMNTEAFF; DNA: TGTGCCAGCGGACAGTACATGAACACTGAAGCTTTCTTT
J: TRBJ1-5; V: TRBV6-6; D: -; size: once; CDR3: CASSQDRRSNQPQHF; DNA: TGTGCCAGCAGTCAGGACAGACGTAGCAATCAGCCCCAGCATTTT
J: TRBJ2-7; V: TRBV11-3; D: -; size: -; CDR3: CASSLDPTGSYEQYF; DNA: TGTGCCAGCAGCTTAGATCCGACAGGATCCTACGAGCAGTACTTC
J: TRBJ2-3; V: TRBV5-1; D: -; size: -; CDR3: CASSLGGGSSTDTQYF; DNA: TGCGCCAGCAGCTTGGGAGGGGGAAGTAGCACAGATACGCAGTATTTT
J: TRBJ1-2; V: TRBV30; D: -; size: once; CDR3: CAWSMGGGYTF; DNA: TGTGCCTGGAGTATGGGAGGGGGCTACACCTTC
J: TRBJ2-5; V: TRBV9; D: TRBD2; size: once; CDR3: CASSVRLAGKETQYF; DNA: TGTGCCAGCAGCGTCAGACTAGCGGGAAAAGAGACCCAGTACTTC
J: TRBJ1-5; V: TRBV19; D: -; size: -; CDR3: CASSIAGLDQPQHF; DNA: TGTGCCAGTAGTATAGCAGGGTTGGATCAGCCCCAGCATTTT
J: TRBJ1-6; V: TRBV2; D: TRBD1; size: -; CDR3: CASRPQGALGSPLHF; DNA: TGTGCCAGCAGGCCACAGGGGGCGTTAGGTTCACCCCTCCACTTT
J: TRBJ1-2; V: TRBV2; D: -; size: -; CDR3: CATRQEDGYGYTF; DNA: TGTGCCACCCGACAGGAGGATGGCTATGGCTACACCTTC
J: TRBJ2-7; V: TRBV7-8; D: -; size: -; CDR3: CASSFYLVSGTYEQYF; DNA: TGTGCCAGCAGCTTTTACCTGGTTAGCGGAACCTACGAGCAGTACTTC
J: TRBJ1-1; V: TRBV5-1; D: -; size: -; CDR3: CASSSETTGKAFF; DNA: TGCGCCAGCAGCTCCGAAACCACAGGGAAAGCTTTCTTT
J: TRBJ2-3; V: TRBV28; D: TRBD1; size: -; CDR3: CASSTPARGLSADTQYF; DNA: TGTGCCAGCAGTACCCCTGCCAGGGGGCTGAGTGCAGATACGCAGTATTTT
J: TRBJ2-1; V: TRBV9; D: TRBD1; size: -; CDR3: CASSVVAGTGDHEQFF; DNA: TGTGCCAGCAGCGTAGTCGCCGGGACAGGGGACCATGAGCAGTTCTTC